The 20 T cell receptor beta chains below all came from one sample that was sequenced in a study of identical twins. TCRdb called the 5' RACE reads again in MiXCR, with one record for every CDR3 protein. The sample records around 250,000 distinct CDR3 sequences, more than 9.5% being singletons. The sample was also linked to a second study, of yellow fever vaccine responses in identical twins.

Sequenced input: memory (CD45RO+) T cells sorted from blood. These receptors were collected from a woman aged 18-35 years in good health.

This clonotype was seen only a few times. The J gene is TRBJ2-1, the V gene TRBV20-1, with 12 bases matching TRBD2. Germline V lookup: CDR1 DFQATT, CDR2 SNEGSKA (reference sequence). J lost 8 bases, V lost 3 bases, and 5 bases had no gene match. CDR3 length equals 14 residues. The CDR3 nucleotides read TGCAGTGCTAGGGGTCTAGCGGGGGGGCATGAGCAGTTCTTC. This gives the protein CSARGLAGGHEQFF.

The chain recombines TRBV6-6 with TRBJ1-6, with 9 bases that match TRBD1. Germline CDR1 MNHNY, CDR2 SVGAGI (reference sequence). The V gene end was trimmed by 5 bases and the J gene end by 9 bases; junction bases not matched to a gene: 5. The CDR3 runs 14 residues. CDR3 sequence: CASSPGQGGSPLHF. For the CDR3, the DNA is TGTGCCAGCAGTCCGGGACAGGGAGGTTCACCCCTCCACTTT.

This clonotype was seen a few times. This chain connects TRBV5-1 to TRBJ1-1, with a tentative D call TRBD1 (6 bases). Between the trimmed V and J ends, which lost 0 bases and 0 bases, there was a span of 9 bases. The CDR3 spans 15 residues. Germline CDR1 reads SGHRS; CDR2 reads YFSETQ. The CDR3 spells CASSLDGGLNTEAFF. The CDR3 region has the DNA TGCGCCAGCAGCTTGGACGGGGGCCTGAACACTGAAGCTTTCTTT.

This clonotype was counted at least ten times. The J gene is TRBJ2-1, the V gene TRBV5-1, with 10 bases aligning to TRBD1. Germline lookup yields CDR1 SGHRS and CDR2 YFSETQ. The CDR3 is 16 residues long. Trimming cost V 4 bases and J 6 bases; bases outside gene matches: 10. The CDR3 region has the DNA TGCGCCAGCAGCAAAGCCCGACAGGGGGCTGGCAATGAGCAGTTCTTC. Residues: CASSKARQGAGNEQFF.

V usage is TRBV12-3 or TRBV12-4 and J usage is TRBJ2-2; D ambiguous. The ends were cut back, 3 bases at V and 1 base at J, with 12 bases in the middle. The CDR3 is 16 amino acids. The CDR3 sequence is CASSFSTPGNTGELFF. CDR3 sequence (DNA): TGTGCCAGCAGTTTTTCGACCCCGGGGAACACCGGGGAGCTGTTTTTT.

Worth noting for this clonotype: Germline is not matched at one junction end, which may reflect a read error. The CDR3, as DNA: TGTGCCAGCACCCCTGACAGGGGGCGCGATAGGAATTTT. Translating it yields CASTPDRGRDRNF. The V call is TRBV12-3 or TRBV12-4, the J call TRBJ2-3; 10 positions match TRBD1. The CDR3 sequence is 13 residues long.

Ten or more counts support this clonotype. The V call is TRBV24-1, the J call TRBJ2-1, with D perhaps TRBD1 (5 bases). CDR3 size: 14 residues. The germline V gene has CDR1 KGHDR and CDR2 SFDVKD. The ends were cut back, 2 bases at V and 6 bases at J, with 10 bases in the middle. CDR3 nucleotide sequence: TGTGCCACCAGTGATTCGGGCAGGGTCAATGAGCAGTTCTTC. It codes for CATSDSGRVNEQFF.

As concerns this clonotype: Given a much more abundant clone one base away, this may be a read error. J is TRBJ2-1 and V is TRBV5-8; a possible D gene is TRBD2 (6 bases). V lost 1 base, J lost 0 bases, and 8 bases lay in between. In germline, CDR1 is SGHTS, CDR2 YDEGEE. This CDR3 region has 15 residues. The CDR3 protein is CASSLRRGSYNEQFF. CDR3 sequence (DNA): TGTGCCAGCAGCTTGCGGCGGGGCTCCTACAATGAGCAGTTCTTC.

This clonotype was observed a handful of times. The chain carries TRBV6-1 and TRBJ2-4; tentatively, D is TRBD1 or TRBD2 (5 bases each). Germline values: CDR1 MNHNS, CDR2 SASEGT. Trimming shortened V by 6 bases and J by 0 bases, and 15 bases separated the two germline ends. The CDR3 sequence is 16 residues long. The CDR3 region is CASSPSWGLAKNIQYF. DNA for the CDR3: TGTGCCAGCAGCCCTTCTTGGGGGTTAGCCAAAAACATTCAGTACTTC.

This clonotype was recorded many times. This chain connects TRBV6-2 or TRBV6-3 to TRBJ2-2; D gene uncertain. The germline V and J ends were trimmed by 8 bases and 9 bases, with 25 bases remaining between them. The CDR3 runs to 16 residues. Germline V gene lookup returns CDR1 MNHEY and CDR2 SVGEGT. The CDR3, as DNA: TGTGCCAGCCTTCTTCCAACCGGGTCTCGGCGGCGGGAGCTGTTTTTT. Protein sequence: CASLLPTGSRRRELFF.

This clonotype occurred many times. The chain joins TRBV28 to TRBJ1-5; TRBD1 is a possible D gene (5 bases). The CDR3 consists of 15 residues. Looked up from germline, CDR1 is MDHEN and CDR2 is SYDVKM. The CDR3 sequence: CAVDTAFYSNQPQHF. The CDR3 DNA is TGTGCTGTGGACACCGCCTTTTATAGCAATCAGCCCCAGCATTTT. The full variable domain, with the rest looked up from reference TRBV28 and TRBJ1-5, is DVKVTQSSRYLVKRTGEKVFLECVQDMDHENMFWYRQDPGLGLRLIYFSYDVKMKEKGDIPEGYSVSREKKERFSLILESASTNQTSMYLCAVDTAFYSNQPQHFGDGTRLSIL.

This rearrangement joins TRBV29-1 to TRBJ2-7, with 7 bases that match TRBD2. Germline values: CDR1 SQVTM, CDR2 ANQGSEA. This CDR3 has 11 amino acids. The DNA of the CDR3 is TGCAGTGGGGGGGACGGCTTCGAGCAGTACTTC. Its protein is CSGGDGFEQYF.

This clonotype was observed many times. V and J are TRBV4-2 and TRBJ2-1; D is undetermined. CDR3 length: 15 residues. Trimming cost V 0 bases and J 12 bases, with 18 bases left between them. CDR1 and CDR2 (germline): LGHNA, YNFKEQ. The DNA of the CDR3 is TGTGCCAGCAGCCAAGAGGTCCGGGTAGTGATTGGGCAGTTCTTC. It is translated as CASSQEVRVVIGQFF.

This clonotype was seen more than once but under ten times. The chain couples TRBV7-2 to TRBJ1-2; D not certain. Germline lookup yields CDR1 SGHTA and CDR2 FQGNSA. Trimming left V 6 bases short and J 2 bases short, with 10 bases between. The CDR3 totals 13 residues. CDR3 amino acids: CASSPRRNYGYTF. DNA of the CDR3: TGTGCCAGCAGTCCCCGACGGAACTATGGCTACACCTTC.

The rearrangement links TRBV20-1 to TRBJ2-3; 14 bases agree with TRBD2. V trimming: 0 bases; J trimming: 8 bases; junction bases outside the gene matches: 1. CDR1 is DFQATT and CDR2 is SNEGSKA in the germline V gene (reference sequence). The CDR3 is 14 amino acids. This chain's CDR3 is CSARDGLAGGTQYF. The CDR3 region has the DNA TGCAGTGCTAGAGATGGACTAGCGGGAGGTACGCAGTATTTT.

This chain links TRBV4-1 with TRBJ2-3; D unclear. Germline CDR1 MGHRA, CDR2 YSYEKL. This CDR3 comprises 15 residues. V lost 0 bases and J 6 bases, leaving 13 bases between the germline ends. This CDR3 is CASSQDQAVGDTQYF. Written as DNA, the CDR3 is TGCGCCAGCAGCCAAGACCAGGCAGTGGGGGATACGCAGTATTTT.

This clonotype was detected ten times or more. CDR3 sequence: CASSYRSGSSYEQYF. The CDR3 bases are TGTGCCAGCAGTTACCGAAGCGGGAGCTCCTACGAGCAGTACTTC. This sequence joins TRBV6-2 or TRBV6-3 and TRBJ2-7; the match to TRBD2 covers 8 bases. Per the germline V gene, CDR1 is MNHEY and CDR2 is SVGEGT. The CDR3 length is 15 residues. Trimming removed 2 bases from V and 0 bases from J; junction bases left unmatched: 3.

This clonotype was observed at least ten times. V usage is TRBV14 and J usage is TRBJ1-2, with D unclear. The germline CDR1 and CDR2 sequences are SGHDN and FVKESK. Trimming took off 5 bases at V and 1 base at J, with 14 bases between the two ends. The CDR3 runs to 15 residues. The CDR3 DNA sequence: TGTGCCAGCAGCAAAAGAGCCGGCCTTAACTATGGCTACACCTTC. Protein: CASSKRAGLNYGYTF.

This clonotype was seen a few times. The CDR3 coding sequence is TGCGCCAGCCGAGGAGATCAGGGGAGTCAGTACTTC. It translates to CASRGDQGSQYF. The chain couples TRBV10-2 to TRBJ2-5; D possibly corresponds to TRBD1 (6 bases). Germline V CDR1 and CDR2: WSHSY, SAAADI. Trimming pared 8 bases from V and 11 bases from J, leaving 18 bases between. The CDR3 has 12 residues.

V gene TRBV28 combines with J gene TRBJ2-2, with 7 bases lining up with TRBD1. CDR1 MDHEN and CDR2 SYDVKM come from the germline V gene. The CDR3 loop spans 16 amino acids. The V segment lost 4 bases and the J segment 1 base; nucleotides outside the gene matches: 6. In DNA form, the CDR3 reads TGTGCCAGCAGTTCATTAACAGGGGTGAACACCGGGGAGCTGTTTTTT. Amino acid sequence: CASSSLTGVNTGELFF.